Described below is a single TCR beta chain sequence and its context. Its antigen is not identified. After removal of 6 bases from V and 4 bases from J, the junction contained 7 bases not matched to a gene. Germline CDR1 reads SQVTM; CDR2 reads ANQGSEA. This CDR3 has 13 amino acids. Prepared TCR beta cDNA libraries contained unique molecular identifiers. TCRdb independently ran MiXCR on the PCR reads; one entry per CDR3 protein. In the table there are fewer than 550,000 distinct CDR3 sequences, 34% of which are singletons. This entry belongs to a study of post-analysis software for immune sequencing data. The study, taken as a whole, reports: TRBV5-6, TRBV5-1 and TRBV20-1 were among roughly five TRBV segments more frequent in patients than controls. Under the F measure, samples that were prepared in one batch clustered strongly together. Multiple sclerosis patients showed significantly lower normalized Chao1 diversity than controls did.

The sequenced sample was blood. The clonotype originates from a girl under 18 with multiple sclerosis. The rearrangement joins TRBV29-1 to TRBJ1-2; 8 bases map to TRBD1. The CDR3 DNA reads TGCAGCGTCGACAGGGGATTTATCTATGGCTACACCTTC. This gives the protein CSVDRGFIYGYTF.